These 22 T cell receptor beta chains were all obtained from the same sample, sequenced in a study of cytomegalovirus exposure and HLA in healthy donors. Primers: 60 Vbeta forward and 13 Jbeta reverse. Sequencing was performed with immunoSEQ multiplex PCR; in TCRdb, only in-frame clones are kept and a portion is missing. The sample includes some 150,000 clones, over 70% of them seen just once. Sequenced: PBMCs. The origin of the receptors is a man aged 30 to 45 in good health and CMV-seropositive.

The gene calls are TRBV19 and TRBJ1-5; no definite D call. Germline loops: CDR1 LNHDA, CDR2 SQIVND (reference sequence). The CDR3 has 13 residues. Deletions cut 6 bases from V and 0 bases from J, with 6 bases between. The CDR3 DNA reads TGTGCCAGTAGCACAGTTAGCAATCAGCCCCAGCATTTT. It is translated as CASSTVSNQPQHF.

The chain couples TRBV5-5 to TRBJ2-7; perhaps TRBD1 as D (6 bases). From germline, CDR1 is SGHKS and CDR2 YYEKEE (reference sequence). CDR3 length: 12 residues. V was cut by 5 bases and J by 5 bases, with 11 bases left in between. The CDR3 bases are TGTGCCAGCAGGGGGACAAGTCACGAGCAGTACTTC. It translates to CASRGTSHEQYF.

The rearrangement joins TRBV5-4 to TRBJ2-3; no reliable D call. This CDR3 has 16 residues. Trimming left V 0 bases short and J 0 bases short, with 11 bases between. Germline V gives CDR1 SGHNT, CDR2 YYREEE (reference sequence). The DNA of the CDR3 is TGTGCCAGCAGCTTGGGTATAGCAGCTAGCACAGATACGCAGTATTTT. This gives the protein CASSLGIAASTDTQYF. The variable domain in full, completed from reference TRBV5-4 and TRBJ2-3, reads ETGVTQSPTHLIKTRGQQVTLRCSSQSGHNTVSWYQQALGQGPQFIFQYYREEENGRGNFPPRFSGLQFPNYSSELNVNALELDDSALYLCASSLGIAASTDTQYFGPGTRLTVL.

The rearrangement joins TRBV9 to TRBJ2-3, with a weak D call TRBD2 (6 bases). Germline V gene lookup returns CDR1 SGDLS and CDR2 YYNGEE. The ends were cut back, 3 bases at V and 7 bases at J, with 24 bases in the middle. This CDR3 has 17 amino acids. CDR3: CASSGAGRPEESNTQYF. As DNA, the CDR3 is TGTGCCAGCAGCGGCGCGGGGAGACCAGAGGAGAGTAATACGCAGTATTTT.

The rearrangement links TRBV6-4 to TRBJ2-7; TRBD2 agrees at 9 bases. CDR1 MRHNA and CDR2 SNTAGT come from the germline V gene. The CDR3 runs to 16 residues. Trimming took 2 bases from V and 3 from J; bases not matched to a gene: 8. CDR3 region: CASSDSSGSDFYEQYF. In nucleotides, the CDR3 is TGTGCCAGCAGTGACAGTAGCGGGAGTGACTTCTACGAGCAGTACTTC.

As DNA, the CDR3 is TGTGCCAGCACGGAGCAGGGATCCCACGAGCAGTACTTC. Encoded protein: CASTEQGSHEQYF. V usage is TRBV2 and J usage is TRBJ2-7; TRBD1 is a possible D gene (5 bases). Trimming took off 7 bases at V and 5 bases at J, with 15 bases between the two ends. The CDR3 spans 13 residues. CDR1 is SNHLY, CDR2 FYNNEI, per germline.

The chain employs TRBV6-1 and TRBJ1-2; D is undetermined. CDR3 length: 16 amino acids. From germline, CDR1 is MNHNS and CDR2 SASEGT. The germline V and J ends were trimmed by 4 bases and 0 bases, with 15 bases remaining between them. The CDR3 protein is CASSVFGEITNYGYTF. The CDR3 nucleotides are TGTGCCAGCAGTGTGTTTGGGGAGATAACTAACTATGGCTACACCTTC.

The chain joins TRBV27 to TRBJ1-6, with D tentatively TRBD1 (6 bases). Germline loops: CDR1 MNHEY, CDR2 SMNVEV (reference sequence). V shed 0 bases and J shed 0 bases, with 15 bases lying between them. The CDR3 spans 19 residues. CDR3 in amino acids: CASSLSFGGGRSYNSPLHF. As DNA, the CDR3 is TGTGCCAGCAGTTTATCGTTCGGTGGGGGCCGCTCCTATAATTCACCCCTCCACTTT.

This clone was observed a single time. This chain connects TRBV7-6 to TRBJ2-7; the match to TRBD1 covers 8 bases. After removal of 5 bases from V and 5 bases from J, the junction contained 5 bases not matched to a gene. Germline lookup yields CDR1 SGHVS and CDR2 FNYEAQ. The length of the CDR3 is 13 residues. CDR3 sequence (DNA): TGTGCCAGCAGCCCCTGGACAGGGAACGAGCAGTACTTC. Encoded protein: CASSPWTGNEQYF.

CDR3 region: CASSESGSGRAETQYF. The CDR3 DNA sequence: TGCGCCAGCAGTGAGTCAGGTAGCGGGAGAGCGGAGACCCAGTACTTC. This chain uses TRBV10-2 with TRBJ2-5; the match to TRBD2 covers 9 bases. Germline trimming cut 0 bases from V and 5 bases from J; bases unmatched to any gene: 7. The CDR3 loop spans 16 amino acids. Germline V lookup: CDR1 WSHSY, CDR2 SAAADI.

This clone has more than one count but fewer than ten. The chain uses TRBV20-1 and TRBJ1-2; D is uncertain. Germline CDR1 DFQATT, CDR2 SNEGSKA (reference sequence). The CDR3 loop spans 11 amino acids. CDR3 sequence reads: CSSVLTYGYTF. The CDR3 DNA sequence: TGCAGCTCGGTACTAACCTATGGCTACACCTTC.

The chain uses TRBV7-8 and TRBJ2-1; D might be TRBD2 (5 bases). Germline V gene data show CDR1 as SGHVS and CDR2 as FQNEAQ. V lost 1 base, J lost 3 bases, and 10 bases lay in between. This CDR3 is built from 15 residues. CDR3 coding DNA: TGTGCCAGCAGCTTAGGGCTAGCCCTCTACAATGAGCAGTTCTTC. It is translated as CASSLGLALYNEQFF. Variable domain in full (rest from reference TRBV7-8 and TRBJ2-1): GAGVSQSPRYKVAKRGQDVALRCDPISGHVSLFWYQQALGQGPEFLTYFQNEAQLDKSGLPSDRFFAERPEGSVSTLKIQRTQQEDSAVYLCASSLGLALYNEQFFGPGTRLTVL.

The rearrangement links TRBV7-8 to TRBJ2-1, with TRBD1 matching 11 bases. The V gene's germline CDR1 is SGHVS and CDR2 FQNEAQ. This CDR3 is built from 16 residues. J gave up 1 base and V 1 base, and 0 bases lay outside the gene matches. The CDR3, as DNA: TGTGCCAGCAGCTTAGGGGACAGGGGGTCCTACAATGAGCAGTTCTTC. This gives the protein CASSLGDRGSYNEQFF.

V usage is TRBV9 and J usage is TRBJ2-5; TRBD2 matches 7 bases. The CDR3 sequence is 15 residues long. J was trimmed by 2 bases and V by 3 bases; bases with no gene match: 7. The germline V gene has CDR1 SGDLS and CDR2 YYNGEE. CDR3 loop: CASSAWGGVQETQYF. The CDR3 DNA reads as TGTGCCAGCAGCGCTTGGGGGGGGGTACAAGAGACCCAGTACTTC. The variable domain in full, completed from reference TRBV9 and TRBJ2-5, reads DSGVTQTPKHLITATGQRVTLRCSPRSGDLSVYWYQQSLDQGLQFLIQYYNGEERAKGNILERFSAQQFPDLHSELNLSSLELGDSALYFCASSAWGGVQETQYFGPGTRLLVL.

Only a few counts were recorded for this clone. V and J are TRBV27 and TRBJ2-1, with TRBD2 matching 10 bases. This CDR3 contains 15 residues. From germline, CDR1 is MNHEY and CDR2 SMNVEV (reference sequence). Trimming cost V 6 bases and J 5 bases; bases outside gene matches: 7. CDR3 loop: CASRTGTSVHNEQFF. CDR3 sequence (DNA): TGTGCCAGCAGGACCGGGACTAGCGTCCACAATGAGCAGTTCTTC.

The V call is TRBV27, the J call TRBJ1-1; D remains unclear. The CDR3 length is 14 residues. With 6 bases removed from V and 0 bases from J, the gap between germline ends came to 11 bases. Germline CDR1 MNHEY, CDR2 SMNVEV (reference sequence). The CDR3 region is CASRREALNTEAFF. The CDR3, as DNA: TGTGCCAGCAGAAGGGAGGCTTTGAACACTGAAGCTTTCTTT.

J is TRBJ2-3 and V is TRBV27; 9 bases line up with TRBD1. This CDR3 is 16 amino acids long. Trimming at V came to 5 bases and at J to 8 bases, leaving 14 bases not matched to a gene. Germline CDR1 is MNHEY and CDR2 is SMNVEV (reference sequence). CDR3 loop: CASSRPEDRGRRTQYF. The CDR3 coding sequence is TGTGCCAGCAGTCGCCCAGAGGACAGGGGCCGACGTACGCAGTATTTT.

This chain uses TRBV7-9 with TRBJ1-4; 7 nucleotides agree with TRBD1. V lost 5 bases, J lost 0 bases, and 9 bases stayed unmatched. Germline CDR1 and CDR2: SEHNR and FQNEAQ (reference sequence). This CDR3 is 17 amino acids long. The CDR3 DNA sequence: TGTGCCAGCAGCCCATGGACAGGCGATGCAACTAATGAAAAACTGTTTTTT. As protein: CASSPWTGDATNEKLFF.

The chain combines TRBV5-4 with TRBJ2-5, with TRBD1 matching over 10 bases. The CDR3 has 16 residues. J was trimmed by 2 bases and V by 4 bases; bases with no gene match: 8. Germline loops: CDR1 SGHNT, CDR2 YYREEE (reference sequence). In DNA form, the CDR3 reads TGTGCCAGCAGCACAGGACAGGGGGTCGGGCAAGAGACCCAGTACTTC. Its translation: CASSTGQGVGQETQYF.

The V and J genes are TRBV6-1 and TRBJ2-5; 12 bases match TRBD2. Germline V gives CDR1 MNHNS, CDR2 SASEGT. The V segment lost 4 bases and the J segment 4 bases; nucleotides outside the gene matches: 13. This CDR3 region has 18 residues. In DNA, the CDR3 is TGTGCCAGCAGTGGACATGCTAGCGGGAGGGTTCTTGGAGAGACCCAGTACTTC. Translated, it gives CASSGHASGRVLGETQYF.

The sample holds a few counts of this clone. V gene TRBV19 combines with J gene TRBJ2-3; 10 nucleotides align to TRBD1. There are 19 residues in the CDR3. J lost 0 bases, V lost 5 bases, and 14 bases had no gene match. Germline V gives CDR1 LNHDA, CDR2 SQIVND (reference sequence). The CDR3 reads CASSGSGDRGHPSTDTQYF. In nucleotides, the CDR3 is TGTGCCAGTAGTGGATCGGGAGACAGGGGGCACCCTAGCACAGATACGCAGTATTTT.

In its sample, this clone was seen a few times. The chain joins TRBV11-2 to TRBJ1-2; 7 positions agree with TRBD1. The CDR3 is 14 residues long. CDR1 is SGHAT, CDR2 FQNNGV, per germline. V shed 5 bases, J shed 3 bases, and the junction held 6 bases outside the gene matches. This CDR3 reads CASSPQGDDYGYTF. CDR3 in DNA: TGTGCCAGCAGCCCGCAGGGGGACGACTATGGCTACACCTTC.